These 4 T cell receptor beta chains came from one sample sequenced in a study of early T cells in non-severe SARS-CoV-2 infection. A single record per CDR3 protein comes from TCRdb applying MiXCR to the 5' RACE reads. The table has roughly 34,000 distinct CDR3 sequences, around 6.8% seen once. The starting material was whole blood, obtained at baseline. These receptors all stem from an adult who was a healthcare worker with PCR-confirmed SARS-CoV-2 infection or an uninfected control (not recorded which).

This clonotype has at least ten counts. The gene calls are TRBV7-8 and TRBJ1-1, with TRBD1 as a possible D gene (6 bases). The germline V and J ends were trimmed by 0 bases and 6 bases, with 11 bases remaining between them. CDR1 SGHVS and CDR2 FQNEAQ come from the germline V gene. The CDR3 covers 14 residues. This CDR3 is CASSLADGGPEAFF. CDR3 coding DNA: TGTGCCAGCAGCTTAGCCGATGGGGGGCCTGAAGCTTTCTTT.

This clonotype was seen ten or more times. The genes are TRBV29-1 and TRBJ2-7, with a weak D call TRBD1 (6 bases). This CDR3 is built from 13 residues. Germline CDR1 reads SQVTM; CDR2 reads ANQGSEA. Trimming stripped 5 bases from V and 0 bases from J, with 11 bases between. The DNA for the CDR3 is TGCAGCGTTTCCCCGGACAGCTCCTACGAGCAGTACTTC. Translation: CSVSPDSSYEQYF.

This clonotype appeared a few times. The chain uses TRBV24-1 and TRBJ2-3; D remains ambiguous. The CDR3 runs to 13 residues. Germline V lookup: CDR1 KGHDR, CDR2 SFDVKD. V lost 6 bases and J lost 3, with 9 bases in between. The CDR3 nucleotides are TGTGCCACCAGTTCCGTAGAGACAGATACGCAGTATTTT. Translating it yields CATSSVETDTQYF.

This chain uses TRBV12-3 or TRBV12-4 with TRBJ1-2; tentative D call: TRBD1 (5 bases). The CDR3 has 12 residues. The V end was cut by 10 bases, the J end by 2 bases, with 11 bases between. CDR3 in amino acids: CANRNLNYGYTF. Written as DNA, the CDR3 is TGTGCCAACAGGAACCTAAACTATGGCTACACCTTC.